This T cell receptor beta chain was sequenced in a study of blood T cells in healthy people across ages. A J-beta primer mix and a sample-barcoded 5' primer were used in a second PCR of roughly 6 to 11 cycles. MiXCR, run by TCRdb on the 5' RACE reads, gives a single entry per CDR3 protein. The repertoire holds hundreds of thousands of distinct CDR3 sequences, with 25% to 30% as singletons. Losses at the gene ends were 0 bases for V and 5 bases for J; bases not matched to a gene: 9. Germline V gene sequence: CDR1 MNHGY, CDR2 SAAAGT. The length of the CDR3 is 17 residues. The draw of peripheral blood yielded approximately 11 milliliters from each donor. This clonotype was found a few times.

The receptor was isolated from a woman in her 70s in good health. Sequenced material: blood. The rearrangement joins TRBV6-8 to TRBJ1-2; 10 positions agree with TRBD1. The CDR3 bases are TGTGCCAGCAGTTACTCGCGGGACAGGGGCCTGGGTTATGGCTACACCTTC. As protein: CASSYSRDRGLGYGYTF.